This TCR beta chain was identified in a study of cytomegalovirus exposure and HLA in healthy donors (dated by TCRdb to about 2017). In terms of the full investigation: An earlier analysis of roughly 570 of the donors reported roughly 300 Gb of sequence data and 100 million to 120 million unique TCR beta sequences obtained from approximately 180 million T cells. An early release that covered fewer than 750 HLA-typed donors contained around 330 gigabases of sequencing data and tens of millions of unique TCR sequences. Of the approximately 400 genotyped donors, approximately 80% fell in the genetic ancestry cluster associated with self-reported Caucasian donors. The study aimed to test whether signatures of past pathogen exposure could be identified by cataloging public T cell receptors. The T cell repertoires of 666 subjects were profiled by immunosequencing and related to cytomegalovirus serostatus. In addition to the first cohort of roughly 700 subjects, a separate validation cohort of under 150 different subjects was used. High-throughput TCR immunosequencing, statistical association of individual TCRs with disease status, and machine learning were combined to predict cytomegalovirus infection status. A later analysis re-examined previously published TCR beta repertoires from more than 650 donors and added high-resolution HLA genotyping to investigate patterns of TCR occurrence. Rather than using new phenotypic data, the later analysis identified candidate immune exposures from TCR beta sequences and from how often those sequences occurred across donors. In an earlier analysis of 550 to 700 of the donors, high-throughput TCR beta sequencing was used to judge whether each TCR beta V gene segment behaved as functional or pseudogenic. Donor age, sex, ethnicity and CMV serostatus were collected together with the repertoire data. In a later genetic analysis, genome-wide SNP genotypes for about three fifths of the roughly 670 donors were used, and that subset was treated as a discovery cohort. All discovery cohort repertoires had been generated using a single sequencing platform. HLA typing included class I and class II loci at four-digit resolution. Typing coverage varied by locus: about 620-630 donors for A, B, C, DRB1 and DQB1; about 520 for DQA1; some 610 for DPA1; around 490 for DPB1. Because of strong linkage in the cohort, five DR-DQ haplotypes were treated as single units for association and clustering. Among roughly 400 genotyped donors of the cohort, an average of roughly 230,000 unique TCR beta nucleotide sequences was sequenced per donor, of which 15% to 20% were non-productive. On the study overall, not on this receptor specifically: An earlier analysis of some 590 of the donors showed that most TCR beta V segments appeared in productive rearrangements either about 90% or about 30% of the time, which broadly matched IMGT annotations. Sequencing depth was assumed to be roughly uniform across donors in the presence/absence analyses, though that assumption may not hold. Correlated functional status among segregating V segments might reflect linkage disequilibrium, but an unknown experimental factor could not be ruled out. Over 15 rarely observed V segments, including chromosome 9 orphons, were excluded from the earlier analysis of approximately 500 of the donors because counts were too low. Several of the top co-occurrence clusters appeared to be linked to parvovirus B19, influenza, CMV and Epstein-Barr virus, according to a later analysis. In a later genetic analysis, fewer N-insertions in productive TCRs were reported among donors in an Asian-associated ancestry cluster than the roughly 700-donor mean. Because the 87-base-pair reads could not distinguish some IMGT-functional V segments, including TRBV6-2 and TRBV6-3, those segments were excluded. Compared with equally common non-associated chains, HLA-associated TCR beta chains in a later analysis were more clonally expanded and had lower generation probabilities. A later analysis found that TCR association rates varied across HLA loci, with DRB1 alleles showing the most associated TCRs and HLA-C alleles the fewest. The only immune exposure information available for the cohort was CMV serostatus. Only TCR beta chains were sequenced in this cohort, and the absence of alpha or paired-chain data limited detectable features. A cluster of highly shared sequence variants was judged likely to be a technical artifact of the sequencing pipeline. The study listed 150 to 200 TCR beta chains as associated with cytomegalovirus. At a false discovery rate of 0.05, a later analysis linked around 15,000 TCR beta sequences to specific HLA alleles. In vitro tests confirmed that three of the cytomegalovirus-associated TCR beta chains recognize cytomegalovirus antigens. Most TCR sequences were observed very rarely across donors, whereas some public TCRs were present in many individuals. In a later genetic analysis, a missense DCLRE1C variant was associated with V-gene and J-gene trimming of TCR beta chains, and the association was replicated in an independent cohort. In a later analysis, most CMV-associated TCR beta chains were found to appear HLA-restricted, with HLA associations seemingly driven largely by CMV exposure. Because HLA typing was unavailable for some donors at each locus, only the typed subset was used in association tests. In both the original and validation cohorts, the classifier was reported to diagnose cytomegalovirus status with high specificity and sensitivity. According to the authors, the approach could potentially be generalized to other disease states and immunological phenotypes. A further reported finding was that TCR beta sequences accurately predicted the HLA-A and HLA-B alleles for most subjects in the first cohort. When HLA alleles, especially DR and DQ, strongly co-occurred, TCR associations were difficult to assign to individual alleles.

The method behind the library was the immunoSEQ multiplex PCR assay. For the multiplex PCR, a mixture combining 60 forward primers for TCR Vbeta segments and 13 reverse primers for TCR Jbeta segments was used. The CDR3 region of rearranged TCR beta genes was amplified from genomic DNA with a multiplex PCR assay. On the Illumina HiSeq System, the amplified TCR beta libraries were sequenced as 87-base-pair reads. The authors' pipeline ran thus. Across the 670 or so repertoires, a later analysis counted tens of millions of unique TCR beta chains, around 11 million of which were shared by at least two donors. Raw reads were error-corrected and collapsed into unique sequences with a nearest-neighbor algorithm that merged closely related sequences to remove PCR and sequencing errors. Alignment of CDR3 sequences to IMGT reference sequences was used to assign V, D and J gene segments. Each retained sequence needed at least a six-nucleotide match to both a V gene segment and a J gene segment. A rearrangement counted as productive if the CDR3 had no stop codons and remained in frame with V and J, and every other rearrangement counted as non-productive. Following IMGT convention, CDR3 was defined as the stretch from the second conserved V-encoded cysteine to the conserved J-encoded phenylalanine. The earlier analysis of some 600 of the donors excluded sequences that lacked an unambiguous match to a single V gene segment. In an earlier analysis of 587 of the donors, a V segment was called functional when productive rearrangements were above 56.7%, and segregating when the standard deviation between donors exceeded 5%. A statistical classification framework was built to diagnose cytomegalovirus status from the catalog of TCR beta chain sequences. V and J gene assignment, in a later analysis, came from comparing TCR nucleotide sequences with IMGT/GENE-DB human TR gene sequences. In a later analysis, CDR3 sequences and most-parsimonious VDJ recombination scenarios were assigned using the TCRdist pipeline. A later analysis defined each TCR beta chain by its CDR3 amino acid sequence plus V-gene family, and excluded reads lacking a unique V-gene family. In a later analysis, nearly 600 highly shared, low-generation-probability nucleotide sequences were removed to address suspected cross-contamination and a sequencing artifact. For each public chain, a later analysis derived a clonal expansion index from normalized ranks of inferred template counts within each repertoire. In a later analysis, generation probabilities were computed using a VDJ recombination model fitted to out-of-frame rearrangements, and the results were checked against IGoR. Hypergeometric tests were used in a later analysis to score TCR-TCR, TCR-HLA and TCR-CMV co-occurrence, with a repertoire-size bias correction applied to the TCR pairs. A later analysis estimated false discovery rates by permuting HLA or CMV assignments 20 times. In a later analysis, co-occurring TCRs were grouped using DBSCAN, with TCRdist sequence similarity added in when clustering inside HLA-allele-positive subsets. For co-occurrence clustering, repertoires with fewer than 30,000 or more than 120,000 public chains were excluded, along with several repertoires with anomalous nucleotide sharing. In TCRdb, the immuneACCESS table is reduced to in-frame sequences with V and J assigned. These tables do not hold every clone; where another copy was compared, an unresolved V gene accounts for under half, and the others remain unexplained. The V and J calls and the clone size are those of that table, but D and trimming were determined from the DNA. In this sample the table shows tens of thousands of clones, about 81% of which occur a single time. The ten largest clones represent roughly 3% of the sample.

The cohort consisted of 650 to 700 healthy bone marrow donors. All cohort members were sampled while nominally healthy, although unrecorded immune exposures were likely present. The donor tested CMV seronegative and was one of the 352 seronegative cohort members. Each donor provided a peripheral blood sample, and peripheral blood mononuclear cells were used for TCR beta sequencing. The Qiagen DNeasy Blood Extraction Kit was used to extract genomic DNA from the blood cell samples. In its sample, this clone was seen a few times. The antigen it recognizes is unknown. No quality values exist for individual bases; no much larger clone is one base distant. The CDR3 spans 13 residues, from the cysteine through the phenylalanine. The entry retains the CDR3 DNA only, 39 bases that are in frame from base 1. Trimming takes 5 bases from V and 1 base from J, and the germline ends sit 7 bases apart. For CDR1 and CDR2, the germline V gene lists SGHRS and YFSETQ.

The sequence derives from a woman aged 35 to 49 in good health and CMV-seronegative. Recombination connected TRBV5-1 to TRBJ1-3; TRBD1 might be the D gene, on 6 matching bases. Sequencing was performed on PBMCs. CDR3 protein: CASSQGSGNTIYF. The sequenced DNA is TGCGCCAGCAGTCAGGGGTCTGGAAACACCATATATTTT.